A single TCR beta chain is shown here with its context. Its antigen is undetermined. Primers included in the PCR were 60 Vbeta and 13 Jbeta primers. The repertoire was sequenced with immunoSEQ multiplex PCR; TCRdb's copy has only in-frame clones and lacks some. This sample has roughly 130,000 clones; around 66% occur once, and the top ten carry approximately 8%. The source of the sample is a study of cytomegalovirus exposure and HLA in healthy donors. General observations from the study: It was likely that a cluster of highly shared sequence variants was a sequencing artifact. With later analysis, a missense DCLRE1C variant became linked to TCR beta V- and J-gene trimming.

Germline V gene sequence: CDR1 KGHSH, CDR2 LQKENI. This CDR3 has 15 residues. The chain is built from TRBV18 and TRBJ2-5, with TRBD2 identical over 8 bases. TRBJ2-7 explains the end of the DNA better; the J call may be wrong. This TCR was sampled from a woman in her 40s in good health and CMV-seropositive. Sequenced sample: PBMCs. CDR3 sequence: CASSSSGTRAYEQYF. The CDR3 DNA reads TGTGCCAGCTCATCCTCCGGGACTAGAGCCTACGAGCAGTACTTC.